Here is one TCR beta chain with its context. The data belong to a study of blood T cell repertoires in COVID-19. At the level of the study: There were acute and convalescent COVID-19 samples, and they came from the United States, Italy and Spain. The analysed material was cDNA or gDNA that came from T cells, B-cell-depleted T cells, or PBMCs.

This CDR3 spans 12 amino acids. J gave up 14 bases and V 7 bases, and 12 bases lay outside the gene matches. Germline-derived CDR1 and CDR2 are LNHDA and SQIVND (reference sequence). Original handling: Estimation of nucleated cell counts was performed using reference gene primer amplification. This table comes from immunoSEQ multiplex PCR, and its TCRdb copy is limited to in-frame clones, with some not included. D and trimming come from the DNA, and the V and J calls and clone size come from that table. The sample lists about 240,000 clones, 80% to 85% occurring once. The chain has TRBV19 and TRBJ1-1, with TRBD1 matching 8 bases. The sequence came from a woman aged 60 to 75 with active or convalescent COVID-19. The sequenced sample consisted of peripheral blood. Here the CDR3 reads CASTFGQGRSFF. In DNA form, the CDR3 reads TGTGCCAGTACTTTCGGACAGGGCAGAAGCTTCTTT.